This TCR beta chain was identified during a study of blood T cell repertoires in COVID-19. Overall study context: The origin of the acute and convalescent COVID-19 samples was the United States, Italy and Spain. The cDNA or gDNA used as material had been derived from T cells, B-cell-depleted T cells, or PBMCs.

Germline V gene data show CDR1 as LNHDA and CDR2 as SQIVND (reference sequence). CDR3 length: 12 amino acids. V gave up 10 bases and J gave up 1 base; unmatched junction bases: 3. Enrolled through a virtual design, the participants were between roughly 18 and 90 years of age and came from about two dozen US areas. The study assigned cohorts using participant-reported clinical history. This table comes from immunoSEQ multiplex PCR, and its TCRdb copy is limited to in-frame clones, with some not included. The data show roughly 190,000 clones, with 65% to 80% seen just once and about a sixth held by the top ten.

Sequenced sample: PBMCs or T cells enriched from blood (not recorded which). This receptor was taken from a woman aged 45-60 years with acute COVID-19. The V and J genes are TRBV19 and TRBJ1-1, with 7 bases fitting TRBD1. The CDR3 region is CATRQGNTEAFF. In DNA, the CDR3 is TGTGCCACGAGACAGGGGAACACTGAAGCTTTCTTT.